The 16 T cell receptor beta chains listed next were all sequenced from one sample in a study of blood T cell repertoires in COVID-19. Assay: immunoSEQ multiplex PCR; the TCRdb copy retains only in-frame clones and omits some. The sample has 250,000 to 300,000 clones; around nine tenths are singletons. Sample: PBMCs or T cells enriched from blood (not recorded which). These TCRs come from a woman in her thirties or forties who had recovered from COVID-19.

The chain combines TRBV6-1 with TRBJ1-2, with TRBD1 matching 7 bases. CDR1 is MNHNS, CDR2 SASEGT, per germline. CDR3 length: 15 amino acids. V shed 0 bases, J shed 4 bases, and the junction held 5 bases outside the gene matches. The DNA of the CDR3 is TGTGCCAGCAGTGAAGCGGAGGGGGCGAGCTATGGCTACACCTTC. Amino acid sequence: CASSEAEGASYGYTF.

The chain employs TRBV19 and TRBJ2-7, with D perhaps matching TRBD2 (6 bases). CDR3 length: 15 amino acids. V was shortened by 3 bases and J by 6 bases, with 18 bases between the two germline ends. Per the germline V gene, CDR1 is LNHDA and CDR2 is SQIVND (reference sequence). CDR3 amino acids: CASSISWRGAGEQYF. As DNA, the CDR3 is TGTGCCAGTAGTATTTCATGGAGGGGAGCCGGCGAGCAGTACTTC.

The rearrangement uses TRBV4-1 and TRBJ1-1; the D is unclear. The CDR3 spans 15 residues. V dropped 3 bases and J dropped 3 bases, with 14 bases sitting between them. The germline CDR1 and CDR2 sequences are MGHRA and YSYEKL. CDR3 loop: CASSHTGSLDTEAFF. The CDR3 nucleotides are TGCGCCAGCAGCCATACGGGGTCTCTGGACACTGAAGCTTTCTTT.

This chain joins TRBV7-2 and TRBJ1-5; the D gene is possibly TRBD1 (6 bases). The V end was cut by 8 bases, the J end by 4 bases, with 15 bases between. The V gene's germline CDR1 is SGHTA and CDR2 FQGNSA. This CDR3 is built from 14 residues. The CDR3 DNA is TGTGCCAGCGCAGGGGCCCACCTGAATCAGCCCCAGCATTTT. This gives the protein CASAGAHLNQPQHF.

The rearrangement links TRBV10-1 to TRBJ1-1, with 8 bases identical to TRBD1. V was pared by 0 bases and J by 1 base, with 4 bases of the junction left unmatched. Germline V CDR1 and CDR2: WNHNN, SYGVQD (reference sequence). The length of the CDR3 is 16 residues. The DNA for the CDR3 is TGCGCCAGCAGTGAGTCCTTTGGGACAGGGAACACTGAAGCTTTCTTT. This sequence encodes CASSESFGTGNTEAFF.

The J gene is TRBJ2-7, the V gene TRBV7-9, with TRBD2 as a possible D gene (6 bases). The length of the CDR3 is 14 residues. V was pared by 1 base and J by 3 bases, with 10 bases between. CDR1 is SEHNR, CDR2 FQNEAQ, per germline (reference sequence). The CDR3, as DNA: TGTGCCAGCAGCTTAGTTACGGGAGTCTACGAGCAGTACTTC. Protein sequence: CASSLVTGVYEQYF.

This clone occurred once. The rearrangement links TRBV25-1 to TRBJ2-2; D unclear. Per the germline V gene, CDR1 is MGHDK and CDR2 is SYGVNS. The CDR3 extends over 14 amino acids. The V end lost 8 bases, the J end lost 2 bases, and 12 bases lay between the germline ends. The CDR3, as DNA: TGTGCCAGCTCCCCCGACACAAACACCGGGGAGCTGTTTTTT. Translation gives CASSPDTNTGELFF.

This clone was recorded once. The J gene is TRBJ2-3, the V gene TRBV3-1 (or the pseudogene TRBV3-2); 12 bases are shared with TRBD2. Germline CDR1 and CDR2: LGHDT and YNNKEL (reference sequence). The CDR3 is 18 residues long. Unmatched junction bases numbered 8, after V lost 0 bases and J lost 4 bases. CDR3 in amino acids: CASSQERLAGGGPDTQYF. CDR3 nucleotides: TGTGCCAGCAGCCAAGAAAGGCTAGCGGGAGGGGGGCCAGATACGCAGTATTTT.

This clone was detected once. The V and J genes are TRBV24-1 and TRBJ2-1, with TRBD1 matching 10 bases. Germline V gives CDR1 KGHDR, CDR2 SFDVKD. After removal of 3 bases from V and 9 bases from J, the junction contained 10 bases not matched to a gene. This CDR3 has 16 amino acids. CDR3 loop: CATSDPSGTGVGEQFF. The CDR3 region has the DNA TGTGCCACCAGTGATCCCTCCGGGACAGGGGTTGGTGAGCAGTTCTTC.

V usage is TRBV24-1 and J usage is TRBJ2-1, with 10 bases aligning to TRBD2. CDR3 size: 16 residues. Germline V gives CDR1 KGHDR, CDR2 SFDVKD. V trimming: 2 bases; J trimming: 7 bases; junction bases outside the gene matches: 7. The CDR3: CATSDSSGRARNEQFF. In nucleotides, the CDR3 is TGTGCCACCAGTGATTCCAGCGGGAGGGCCAGGAATGAGCAGTTCTTC.

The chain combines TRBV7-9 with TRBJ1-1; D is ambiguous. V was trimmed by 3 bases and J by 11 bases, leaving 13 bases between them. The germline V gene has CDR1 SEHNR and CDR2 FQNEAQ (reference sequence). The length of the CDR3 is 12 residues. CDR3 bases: TGTGCCAGCAGCTTGATAGGCTCCGGGGCTTTCTTT. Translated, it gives CASSLIGSGAFF.

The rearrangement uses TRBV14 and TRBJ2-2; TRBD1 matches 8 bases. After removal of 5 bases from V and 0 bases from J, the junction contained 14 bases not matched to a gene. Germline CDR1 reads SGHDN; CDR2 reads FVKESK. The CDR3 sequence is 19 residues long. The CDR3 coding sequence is TGTGCCAGCAGCAGACGTACCGGGACAGGATCCGCGAACACCGGGGAGCTGTTTTTT. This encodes CASSRRTGTGSANTGELFF.

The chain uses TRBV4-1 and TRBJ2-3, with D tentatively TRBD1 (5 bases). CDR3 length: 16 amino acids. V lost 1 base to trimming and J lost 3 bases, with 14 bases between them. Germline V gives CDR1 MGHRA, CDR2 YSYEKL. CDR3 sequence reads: CASSQGGREGTDTQYF. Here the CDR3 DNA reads TGCGCCAGCAGCCAAGGGGGCAGGGAAGGAACAGATACGCAGTATTTT.

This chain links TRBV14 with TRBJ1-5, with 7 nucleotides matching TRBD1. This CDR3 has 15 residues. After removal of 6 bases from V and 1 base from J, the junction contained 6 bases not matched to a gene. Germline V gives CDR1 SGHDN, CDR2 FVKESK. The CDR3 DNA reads TGTGCCAGCAGTCCCGGGACAGCCAGCAATCAGCCCCAGCATTTT. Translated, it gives CASSPGTASNQPQHF.

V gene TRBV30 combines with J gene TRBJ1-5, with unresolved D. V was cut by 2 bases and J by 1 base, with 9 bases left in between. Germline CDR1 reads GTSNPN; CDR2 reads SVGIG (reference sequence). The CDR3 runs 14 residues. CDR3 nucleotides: TGTGCCTGGAGTATTTCGGTAAGCAATCAGCCCCAGCATTTT. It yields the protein CAWSISVSNQPQHF.

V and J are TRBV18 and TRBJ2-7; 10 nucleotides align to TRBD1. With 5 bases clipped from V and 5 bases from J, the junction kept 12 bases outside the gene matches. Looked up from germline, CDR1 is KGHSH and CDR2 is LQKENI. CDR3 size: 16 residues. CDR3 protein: CASSSRGTGANDEQYF. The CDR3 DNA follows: TGTGCCAGCTCATCCCGGGGGACAGGGGCTAACGACGAGCAGTACTTC.